This T cell receptor (beta chain) was recorded in a study of cytotoxic CD8 clonotypes in ibrutinib-treated CLL. The overall study: There were 11 relapsed/refractory patients and roughly 15 treatment-naive patients, and under 18 were IGHV unmutated. Once patients had received a median approximately twelve months of treatment, range 6 to 36, response samples were obtained. Regarding the study as a whole: Relative to age-matched healthy donors, clonality at baseline was higher, and it tracked circulating CD8+ T-cell counts.

Germline V CDR1 and CDR2: MDHEN, SYDVKM. The CDR3 length is 12 residues. Trimming removed 2 bases at V and 6 bases at J, with 7 bases between. There are many counts of this clone. Antigen unknown. The sequencing depth, 1 in 200,000 to 1 in 1 million T cells, was the target. Generated by immunoSEQ multiplex PCR, the TCRdb table keeps only in-frame clones and is missing some. This table has about 250,000 clones, 70% appearing once. The chain links TRBV28 to TRBJ1-2; D is uncertain. This specimen consisted of PBMCs, obtained after 24 months of ibrutinib treatment. The TCR originated in a human donor with chronic lymphocytic leukemia. The CDR3 is CASSLRSNGYTF. CDR3 in DNA: TGTGCCAGCAGTTTACGGAGCAATGGCTACACCTTC.